The sequence of this TCR beta chain was determined in a study of T cells in Graves' hyperthyroidism and ophthalmopathy (dated by TCRdb to between 2018 and 2021). As for the study more broadly: A discovery cohort of fewer than 110 patients, approximately 45 with Graves' ophthalmopathy and 55 to 60 with stable Graves' hyperthyroidism, was used to find distinguishing TCR V-J signatures. Prospective prediction of ophthalmopathy was tested in an independent validation cohort consisting of 18 hyperthyroidism patients and approximately 16 patients who later progressed to ophthalmopathy. According to the paper, TCR Vbeta CDR3 sequencing was carried out on more than 120 peripheral blood samples, which came from more than 40 ophthalmopathy, some 73 hyperthyroidism and approximately 17 progressor patients. Thyroid tissue and blood T-cell repertoires from more than 5 Graves' hyperthyroidism patients were also compared in the study. The 90 to 100 discovery patients were randomly divided into training and test sets at a 7:3 ratio. Once sampling was done, hyperthyroidism patients were given methimazole at a starting dose of 30 mg daily, whereas ophthalmopathy patients were given high-dose intravenous methylprednisolone. Results and caveats for the whole study, not just this receptor: No statistical method was used to fix the sample size in advance, and group allocation was not hidden from the investigators. In validation, the model predicted progression to ophthalmopathy a median of approximately 6.6 months before onset, with around 70% sensitivity and 72.22% specificity. Most expanded thyroid clonotypes (frequency above 0.001) were also detected in blood, a finding suggesting that blood repertoires may reflect thyroid immune responses. Ophthalmopathy was separated from stable hyperthyroidism by a 13 V-J signature model, with roughly 88% sensitivity and about 81% specificity obtained in cross-validation and 80%/75% obtained in testing.

This clonotype was recorded many times. Its antigen is currently not known. Base qualities are not recorded, but no much larger clone differs from it by a single base. The junction carries 12 bases between V and J, which are trimmed by 0 bases and 6 bases respectively. Including cysteine and phenylalanine, the CDR3 has 14 amino acids. Of all the DNA, just the CDR3 is kept, 42 bases in frame from base 1. From a lookup of the germline V gene, CDR1 and CDR2 are MGHRA and YSYEKL. The study excluded patients with uncontrolled infections, other autoimmune diseases, pregnancy or lactation. Clinical symptoms, serum thyroxine and TRAb, thyroid ultrasound, and orbital computed tomography formed the basis for the diagnoses. Total RNA was extracted using Trizol reagent, and RNA quality was assessed on an Agilent 2100 Bioanalyzer. The TCR beta CDR3 regions were amplified from the RNA transcripts. For the first round of RT-PCR on the TCR CDR3, the HTBI primer set was used together with the Qiagen OneStep RT-PCR kit. The libraries were constructed in a second round of multiplex PCR and then size-selected and purified. Sequencing of the libraries was done on an Illumina HiSeq2000 using paired-end 100 bp reads. The paper's processing steps were these. SOAPnuke was used to process the raw data, removing reads that contained adapters or uncalled bases, had a mean Phred below 15, or lacked an exact match to the constant primer or identifier. COPE v1.2.5 was used to merge the high-quality paired reads, and each unique nucleotide sequence was defined as a clonotype. Clonotypes were aligned to IMGT TRBV, TRBD and TRBJ reference segments using MiTCR v1.1. The analysis included only V-J combinations with a frequency above 0.0001, which together covered 99% to 99.2% of the repertoires. The TCS score was defined as F50 (clonal expansion) divided by E x V (chaos), with BLOSUM62-based TCRdist calculated between CDR3 peptides within each V-J. Welch's t-statistics and random forest reduced 500 to 650 V-J features to 13, which were used in a naive Bayes classifier (R e1071). The similarity between thyroid and blood repertoires was quantified using the Morisita-Horn index. The public reads were run again by TCRdb, first through fastp at Q25 and then through MiXCR, and only productive beta chains were kept. CDR3 protein duplicates are merged, each entry listing the most common genes and DNA. The V and J calls come from TCRdb's annotation, not from the publication. The sample has a few hundred thousand distinct CDR3 sequences on record, 40% to 50% of them singletons. The ten largest clones capture approximately 44% of the sample.

The source is an adult woman with Graves' disease, either hyperthyroidism or ophthalmopathy (not recorded which). The rearranged segments are TRBV4-1 and TRBJ2-7; the D gene cannot be resolved reliably. The sequenced sample was peripheral blood or thyroid tissue (not recorded which). The CDR3 amino acid sequence is: CASSQDRAGGEQYF. The DNA sequence is given as TGCGCCAGCAGCCAAGATCGGGCAGGTGGCGAGCAGTACTTC.